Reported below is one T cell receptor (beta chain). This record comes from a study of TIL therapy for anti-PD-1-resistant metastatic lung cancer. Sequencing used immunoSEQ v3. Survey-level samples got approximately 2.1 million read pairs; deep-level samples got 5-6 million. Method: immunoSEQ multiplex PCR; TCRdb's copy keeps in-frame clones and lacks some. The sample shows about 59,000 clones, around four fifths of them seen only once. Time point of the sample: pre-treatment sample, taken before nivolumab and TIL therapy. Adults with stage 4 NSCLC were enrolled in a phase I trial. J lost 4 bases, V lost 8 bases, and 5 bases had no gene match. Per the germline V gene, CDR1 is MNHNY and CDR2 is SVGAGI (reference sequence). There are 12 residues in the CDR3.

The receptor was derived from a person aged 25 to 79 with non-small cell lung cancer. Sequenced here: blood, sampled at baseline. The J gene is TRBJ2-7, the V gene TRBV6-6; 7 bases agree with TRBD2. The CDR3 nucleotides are TGTGCCAGCTGCGGGAGTGGATACGAGCAGTACTTC. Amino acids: CASCGSGYEQYF.